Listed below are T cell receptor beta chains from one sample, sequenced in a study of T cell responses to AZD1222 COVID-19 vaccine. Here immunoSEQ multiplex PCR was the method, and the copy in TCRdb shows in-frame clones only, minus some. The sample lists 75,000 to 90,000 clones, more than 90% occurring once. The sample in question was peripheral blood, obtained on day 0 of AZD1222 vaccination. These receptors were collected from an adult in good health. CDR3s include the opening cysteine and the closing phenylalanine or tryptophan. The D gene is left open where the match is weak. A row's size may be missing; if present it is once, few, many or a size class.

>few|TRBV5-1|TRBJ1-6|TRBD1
TGCGCCAGCAGCCAGACAGGGCTTAATTCACCCCTCCACTTT
CASSQTGLNSPLHF
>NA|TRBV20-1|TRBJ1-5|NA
TGCAGTGCTAGTCCGGAATCAGCTCATCAGCCCCAGCATTTT
CSASPESAHQPQHF
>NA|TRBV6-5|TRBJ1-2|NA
TGTGCCAGCAGTATTGGACAGACCTTCTATGGCTACACCTTC
CASSIGQTFYGYTF
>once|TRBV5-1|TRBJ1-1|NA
TGCGCCAGCAGCCCATTGGCAGGGACACCTGAAGCTTTCTTT
CASSPLAGTPEAFF
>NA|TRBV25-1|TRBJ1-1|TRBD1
TGTGCCAGCAGTGACCCCTCTCGGACAGGGGAAAGAGGGTCTGAAGCTTTCTTT
CASSDPSRTGERGSEAFF
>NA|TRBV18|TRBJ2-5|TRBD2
TGTGCCAGCTCACGAGAATTAGCGGGGGGACCCCAAGAGACCCAGTACTTC
CASSRELAGGPQETQYF
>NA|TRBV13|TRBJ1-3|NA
TGTGCCAGCAGCTCCGGGCTCCTCGGAAACACCATATATTTT
CASSSGLLGNTIYF
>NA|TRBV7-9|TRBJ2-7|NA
TGTGCCAGCAGCTTAGTACAGGGATCCTACGAGCAGTACTTC
CASSLVQGSYEQYF
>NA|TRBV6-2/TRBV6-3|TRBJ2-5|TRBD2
TGTGCCAGCAGTTCCCCTAGCGGGGGGGCCCCAAGGACCCAGTACTTC
CASSSPSGGAPRTQYF
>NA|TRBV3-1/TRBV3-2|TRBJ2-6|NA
TGTGCCAGCAGCCAAGAAACAGGGAGTGGGGCCAACGTCCTGACTTTC
CASSQETGSGANVLTF
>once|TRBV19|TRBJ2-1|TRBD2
TGTGCCAGTACCAAATCGGATGGGACTAGCGGTTACAATGAGCAGTTCTTC
CASTKSDGTSGYNEQFF
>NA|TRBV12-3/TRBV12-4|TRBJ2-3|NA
TGTGCCAGCCGCGCTCCCGGGGATACGCAGTATTTT
CASRAPGDTQYF
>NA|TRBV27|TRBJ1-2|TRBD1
TGTGCCAGCACCAAGAGGGACAGGGGGGTCGGATCTAACTATGGCTACACCTTC
CASTKRDRGVGSNYGYTF
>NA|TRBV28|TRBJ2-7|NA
TGTGCCAGCAGTTTAATTGAGGGAAGCGAGCAGTACTTC
CASSLIEGSEQYF
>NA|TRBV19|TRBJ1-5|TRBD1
TGTGCCAGTAGTCCGCACAGGGGCGTCAATCAGCCCCAGCATTTT
CASSPHRGVNQPQHF
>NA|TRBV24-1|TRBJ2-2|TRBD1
TGTGCCACCGGTCGGGGACAGGGAGCCACCGGGGAGCTGTTTTTT
CATGRGQGATGELFF
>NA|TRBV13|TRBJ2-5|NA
TGTGCCAGCAGCATTTCAGCTGGAGGGCAGGAGACCCAGTACTTC
CASSISAGGQETQYF